The 18 T cell receptor beta chains below were found in one sample sequenced in a study of cytomegalovirus exposure and HLA in healthy donors (dated by TCRdb to between 2016 and 2019). The library was generated by the immunoSEQ multiplex PCR assay. A mixture of 60 forward primers for TCR Vbeta segments and 13 reverse primers for TCR Jbeta segments was used in the multiplex PCR. TCRdb stores this immuneACCESS table with in-frame sequences only. Part of the clones is absent; in the studies checked, under half of the shortfall reflects unresolved V genes, and no reason is known for the rest. For this sample the table gives approximately 290,000 clones, of which 80% were detected only once. 0.3% to 0.35% of the sample comes from the top ten. Material: PBMCs. These receptors all stem from a girl aged 2 to 9 in good health and CMV-seronegative.

The chain couples TRBV19 to TRBJ1-4, with TRBD1 as a possible D gene (5 bases). CDR3 length equals 15 residues. CDR1 is LNHDA and CDR2 is SQIVND in the germline V gene (reference sequence). Between the trimmed V and J ends, which lost 7 bases and 10 bases, there was a span of 22 bases. CDR3 sequence: CASTLLGRGLGKLFF. The CDR3 coding sequence is TGTGCCAGTACTCTCCTGGGGAGGGGATTGGGAAAACTGTTTTTT.

The J gene is TRBJ2-7, the V gene TRBV4-1; 7 nucleotides line up with TRBD2. Looked up from germline, CDR1 is MGHRA and CDR2 is YSYEKL. V was pared by 0 bases and J by 3 bases, with 8 bases of the junction left unmatched. The CDR3 sequence is 16 residues long. CDR3 sequence (DNA): TGCGCCAGCAGCCAAGATGAGAGGGAGGGCATCTACGAGCAGTACTTC. This sequence encodes CASSQDEREGIYEQYF.

CDR3 DNA: TGTGCCAGCAGTAGTGGCCAGATCTTAAACTATGGCTACACCTTC. Protein product: CASSSGQILNYGYTF. V usage is TRBV2 and J usage is TRBJ1-2; D is ambiguous. Germline-derived CDR1 and CDR2 are SNHLY and FYNNEI. Trimming took off 5 bases at V and 2 bases at J, with 15 bases between the two ends. The CDR3 has 15 residues.

The chain combines TRBV5-4 with TRBJ2-1, with D hard to call. V was pared by 0 bases and J by 9 bases, with 4 bases between. CDR3 size: 11 residues. CDR1 is SGHNT and CDR2 is YYREEE in the germline V gene (reference sequence). The CDR3 loop reads CASSLGPEQFF. For the CDR3, the DNA is TGTGCCAGCAGCTTGGGGCCTGAGCAGTTCTTC.

This chain uses TRBV14 with TRBJ2-5; 13 bases are a match to TRBD2. This CDR3 spans 16 amino acids. J was trimmed by 1 base and V by 4 bases; bases with no gene match: 3. The germline V gene encodes CDR1 SGHDN and CDR2 FVKESK. In DNA form, the CDR3 reads TGTGCCAGCAGCCTGGGGACTAGCGGGATCCAAGAGACCCAGTACTTC. It codes for CASSLGTSGIQETQYF.

V usage is TRBV7-3 and J usage is TRBJ2-1; 8 bases match TRBD2. There are 14 residues in the CDR3. V shed 5 bases, J shed 5 bases, and the junction held 5 bases outside the gene matches. Germline CDR1 SGHTA, CDR2 FQGTGA. The CDR3 is CASSHSGVDNEQFF. CDR3 DNA sequence: TGTGCCAGCAGCCATAGCGGGGTCGACAATGAGCAGTTCTTC.

The J gene is TRBJ2-7, the V gene TRBV29-1; TRBD2 matches 13 bases. Germline V gene data show CDR1 as SQVTM and CDR2 as ANQGSEA. The CDR3 contains 15 residues. V lost 4 bases to trimming and J lost 2 bases; unmatched junction nucleotides: 5. Here the CDR3 DNA reads TGCAGCGTTGTCAGAACTAGCGGGAGGGCCTACGAGCAGTACTTC. This encodes CSVVRTSGRAYEQYF.

The chain links TRBV27 to TRBJ2-7; 10 bases match TRBD2. After removal of 6 bases from V and 2 bases from J, the junction contained 13 bases not matched to a gene. Germline V gene data show CDR1 as MNHEY and CDR2 as SMNVEV (reference sequence). The CDR3 has 17 residues. In nucleotides, the CDR3 is TGTGCCAGCAGCCTTACCCCAGCGGGAGGGCCTACCTACGAGCAGTACTTC. Translated, it gives CASSLTPAGGPTYEQYF.

DNA of the CDR3: TGTGCCAGCAGTTTAGGGCCAGGGGGCCTTGAGCAGTTCTTC. Its protein is CASSLGPGGLEQFF. This chain connects TRBV28 to TRBJ2-1; 8 bases match TRBD1. From germline, CDR1 is MDHEN and CDR2 SYDVKM. This CDR3 is 14 amino acids long. The ends lost 2 bases at V and 9 bases at J; junction bases unmatched: 6.

The chain has TRBV29-1 and TRBJ2-7; 13 bases fit TRBD2. V gave up 0 bases and J gave up 0 bases; unmatched junction bases: 5. Germline CDR1 and CDR2: SQVTM and ANQGSEA. CDR3 size: 17 residues. The DNA for the CDR3 is TGCAGCGTTGAAGACCCAAGGACTAGCGGGGGCTCCTACGAGCAGTACTTC. Protein sequence: CSVEDPRTSGGSYEQYF.

The genes are TRBV10-3 and TRBJ2-3; 8 bases align to TRBD1. The junction had 3 bases not matched to a gene; V was cut back by 10 bases and J by 0 bases. Germline V gene lookup returns CDR1 ENHRY and CDR2 SYGVKD. The CDR3 covers 13 residues. In DNA form, the CDR3 reads TGTGCCACTAGGACAGGGAGCACAGATACGCAGTATTTT. It encodes CATRTGSTDTQYF.

The V and J genes are TRBV27 and TRBJ2-7; TRBD2 matches 7 bases. Germline CDR1 is MNHEY and CDR2 is SMNVEV (reference sequence). CDR3 length: 15 amino acids. With 0 bases clipped from V and 2 bases from J, the junction kept 4 bases outside the gene matches. The CDR3 spells CASSLSRGLTYEQYF. CDR3 DNA sequence: TGTGCCAGCAGTTTATCTCGGGGACTAACCTACGAGCAGTACTTC.

This clone was recorded once. The chain links TRBV1 to TRBJ1-1; the DNA was not used to check the table's D call, TRBD1. TRBV1 corresponds to a pseudogene. The length of the CDR3 is 16 residues. CDR3 protein: CTSSQERGRNNTEAFF. CDR3 bases: TGCACCAGCAGCCAAGAAAGGGGCAGGAACAACACTGAAGCTTTCTTT.

V gene TRBV7-2 combines with J gene TRBJ2-7; weak D call: TRBD2 (7 bases). The CDR3 is 15 residues long. Per the germline V gene, CDR1 is SGHTA and CDR2 is FQGNSA. Trimming stripped 2 bases from V and 0 bases from J, with 11 bases between. CDR3 loop: CASSLRGGGSYEQYF. CDR3 DNA: TGTGCCAGCAGCTTAAGGGGGGGCGGCTCCTACGAGCAGTACTTC.

CDR3 loop: CASSASAYNEQFF. The DNA of the CDR3 is TGTGCCAGCAGTGCCTCAGCCTACAATGAGCAGTTCTTC. The J gene is TRBJ2-1, the V gene TRBV28; unclear D gene. The CDR3 runs 13 residues. The V and J ends lost 5 bases and 2 bases respectively, with 7 bases between them. From germline, CDR1 is MDHEN and CDR2 SYDVKM.

A note on this clone: Other nucleotide sequences from this sample produce the same CDR3. This chain joins TRBV2 and TRBJ2-3; D is unclear. The V gene's germline CDR1 is SNHLY and CDR2 FYNNEI. The CDR3 runs 11 residues. V dropped 8 bases and J dropped 6 bases, with 9 bases sitting between them. The DNA for the CDR3 is TGTGCCAGCTCCTACGGGGATACGCAGTATTTT. Translating gives CASSYGDTQYF.

The rearrangement links TRBV28 to TRBJ1-2, with 7 bases fitting TRBD1. The CDR3 loop spans 16 amino acids. Germline lookup yields CDR1 MDHEN and CDR2 SYDVKM. V gave up 2 bases and J gave up 12 bases; unmatched junction bases: 18. For the CDR3, the DNA is TGTGCCAGCAGTTTAGGGGCGGGTGTCAGGGGGAATGGGGACACCTTC. Residues: CASSLGAGVRGNGDTF.

The rearrangement links TRBV5-4 to TRBJ2-6, with 7 bases that match TRBD1. CDR1 and CDR2 from the germline V gene are SGHNT and YYREEE (reference sequence). Unmatched junction bases numbered 7, after V lost 0 bases and J lost 1 base. The CDR3 has 18 residues. CDR3 sequence: CASSLEGARGSGANVLTF. The CDR3 bases are TGTGCCAGCAGCTTGGAGGGGGCCAGGGGATCTGGGGCCAACGTCCTGACTTTC.